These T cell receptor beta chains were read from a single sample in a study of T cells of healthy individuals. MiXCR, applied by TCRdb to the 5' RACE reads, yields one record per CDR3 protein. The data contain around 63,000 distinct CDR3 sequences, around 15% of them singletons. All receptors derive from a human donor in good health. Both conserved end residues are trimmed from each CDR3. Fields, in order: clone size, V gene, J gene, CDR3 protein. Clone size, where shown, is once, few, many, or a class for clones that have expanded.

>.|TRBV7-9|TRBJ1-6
ASSSQGRSNSPLH
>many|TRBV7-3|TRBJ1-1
ASSRGVGATPEAF
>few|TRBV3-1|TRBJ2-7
ASSQDYGGYEQY
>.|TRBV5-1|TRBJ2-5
ASSAGSGGETQY
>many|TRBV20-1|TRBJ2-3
SVIASGLSTDTQY
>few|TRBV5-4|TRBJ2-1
ASSRIGREDYNEQF
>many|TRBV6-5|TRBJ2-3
ASSRVLSTDTQY
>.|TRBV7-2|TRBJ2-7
ASSPYSTEDEQY
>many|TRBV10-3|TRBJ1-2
AISELGDTSNYGYT
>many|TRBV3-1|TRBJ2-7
ASSQDARGGEQY
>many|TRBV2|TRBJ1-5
ASSRLQGPNQPQH
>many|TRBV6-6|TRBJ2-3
ASSNVRGTDTQY
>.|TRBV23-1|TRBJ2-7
ASSQFPSGRAHEQY
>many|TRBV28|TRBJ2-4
ASSGSDREWNIQY
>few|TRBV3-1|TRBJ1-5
ASSQDGVRAWPQH
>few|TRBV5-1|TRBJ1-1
ASTTGGNTEAF
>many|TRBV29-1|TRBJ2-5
SVVWGGETQY